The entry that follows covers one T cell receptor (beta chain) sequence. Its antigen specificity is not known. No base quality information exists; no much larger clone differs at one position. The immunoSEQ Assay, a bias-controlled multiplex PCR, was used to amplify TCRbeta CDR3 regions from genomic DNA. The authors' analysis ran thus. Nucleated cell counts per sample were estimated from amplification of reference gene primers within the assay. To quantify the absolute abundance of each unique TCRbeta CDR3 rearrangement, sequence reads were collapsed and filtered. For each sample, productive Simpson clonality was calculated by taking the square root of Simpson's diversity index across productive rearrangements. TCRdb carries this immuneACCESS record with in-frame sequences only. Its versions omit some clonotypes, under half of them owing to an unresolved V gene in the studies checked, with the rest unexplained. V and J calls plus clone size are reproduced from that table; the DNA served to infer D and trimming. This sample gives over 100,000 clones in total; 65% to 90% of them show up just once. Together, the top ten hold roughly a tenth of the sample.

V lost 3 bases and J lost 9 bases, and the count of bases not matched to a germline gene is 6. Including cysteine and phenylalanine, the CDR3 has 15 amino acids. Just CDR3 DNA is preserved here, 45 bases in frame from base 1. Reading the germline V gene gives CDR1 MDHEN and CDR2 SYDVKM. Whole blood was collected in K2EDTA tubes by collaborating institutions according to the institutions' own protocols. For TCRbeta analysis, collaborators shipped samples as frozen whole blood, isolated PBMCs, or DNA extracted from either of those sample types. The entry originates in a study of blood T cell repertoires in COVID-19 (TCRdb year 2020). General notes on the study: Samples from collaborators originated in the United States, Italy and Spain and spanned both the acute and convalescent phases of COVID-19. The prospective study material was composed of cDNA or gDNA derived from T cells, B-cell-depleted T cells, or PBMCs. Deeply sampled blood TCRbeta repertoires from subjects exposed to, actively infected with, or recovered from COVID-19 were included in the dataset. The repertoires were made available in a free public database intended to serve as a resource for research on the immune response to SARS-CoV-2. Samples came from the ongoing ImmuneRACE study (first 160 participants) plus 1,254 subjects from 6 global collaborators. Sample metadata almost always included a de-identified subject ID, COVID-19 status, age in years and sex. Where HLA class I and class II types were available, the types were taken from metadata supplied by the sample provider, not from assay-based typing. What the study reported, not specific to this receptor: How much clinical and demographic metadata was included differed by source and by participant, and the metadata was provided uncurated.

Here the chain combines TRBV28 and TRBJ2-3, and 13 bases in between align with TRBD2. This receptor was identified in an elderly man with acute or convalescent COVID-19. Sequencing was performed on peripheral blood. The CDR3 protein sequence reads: CASSFRTSGRGTQYF. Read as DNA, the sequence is TGTGCCAGCAGTTTTAGGACTAGCGGGAGAGGAACGCAGTATTTT.